The rows below give T cell receptor beta chains drawn from one sample of a study of molecular identifiers for immune sequencing clone quantification. TCRdb redid the calling of the PCR reads with MiXCR, one entry per CDR3 protein. The repertoire holds about 68,000 distinct CDR3 sequences, with about a sixth as singletons. Source material: naive CD8+ T cells from blood, with Jurkat cell RNA spiked in. Every receptor here comes from a human donor in good health. Some libraries in this study had Jurkat cell RNA spiked in. CDR3s include the opening cysteine and the closing phenylalanine or tryptophan. D genes are given only for firm matches. Expanded clones get a size class; other rows say once, few or many, or leave the size out.

V gene	D gene	J gene	clone size	CDR3 protein	CDR3 DNA
TRBV28	.	TRBJ2-5	many	CASSSDRQVQETQYF	TGTGCCAGCAGTTCCGATCGACAGGTACAAGAGACCCAGTACTTC
TRBV7-6	.	TRBJ1-1	many	CASSNIGEAEAFF	TGTGCCAGCAGCAATATAGGGGAGGCTGAAGCTTTCTTT
TRBV7-9	TRBD1	TRBJ1-5	.	CASSSGQGLQPQHF	TGTGCCAGCAGCTCCGGACAGGGATTGCAGCCCCAGCATTTT
TRBV12-3/TRBV12-4	.	TRBJ2-3	.	CASGSAGRTDTQYF	TGTGCCAGCGGTAGTGCGGGACGCACAGATACGCAGTATTTT
TRBV3-1	.	TRBJ2-3	.	CASSPQVGGTDAQYF	TGTGCCAGCAGCCCTCAGGTGGGGGGCACAGATGCGCAGTATTTT
TRBV3-1	TRBD2	TRBJ2-5	many	CASSPRTSGSETQYF	TGTGCCAGCAGCCCCCGGACTAGCGGGTCGGAGACCCAGTACTTC
TRBV2	.	TRBJ2-7	many	CASSARDSGAGTRYEQYF	TGTGCCAGCAGTGCCCGGGACAGTGGGGCGGGAACCCGCTACGAGCAGTACTTC
TRBV19	TRBD2	TRBJ2-1	many	CASSIDPVRSGTQVREQFF	TGTGCCAGTAGTATAGATCCGGTTCGTAGCGGGACGCAAGTTCGAGAGCAGTTCTTC
TRBV5-1	TRBD1	TRBJ2-2	many	CASSLKWDRGNTGELFF	TGCGCCAGCAGCTTGAAATGGGACAGGGGGAACACCGGGGAGCTGTTTTTT
TRBV2	.	TRBJ1-1	many	CASNWREDEAFF	TGTGCCAGCAACTGGCGGGAGGATGAAGCTTTCTTT
TRBV7-9	.	TRBJ2-7	.	CASSLGRLNSYEQYF	TGTGCCAGCAGCTTAGGTCGACTGAACTCCTACGAGCAGTACTTC
TRBV30	TRBD1	TRBJ1-1	many	CACQGVRTEAFF	TGTGCCTGTCAGGGGGTAAGGACTGAAGCTTTCTTT
TRBV4-2	.	TRBJ1-1	many	CASSQVRGAAFF	TGTGCCAGCAGCCAAGTTAGGGGGGCAGCTTTCTTT
TRBV6-5	.	TRBJ1-1	many	CASSYSIQGGTEAFF	TGTGCCAGCAGTTACTCCATCCAGGGTGGCACTGAAGCTTTCTTT
TRBV4-1	TRBD2	TRBJ2-1	many	CASSQSSGTAYNEQFF	TGCGCCAGCAGCCAAAGCAGCGGGACTGCCTACAATGAGCAGTTCTTC
TRBV12-3/TRBV12-4	.	TRBJ2-1	.	CASSMTGTQPTIEQFF	TGTGCCAGCAGTATGACCGGGACTCAACCTACAATTGAGCAGTTCTTC
TRBV20-1	TRBD2	TRBJ2-7	many	CSARDLAGVPPPEQYF	TGCAGTGCTAGAGACCTAGCGGGCGTCCCCCCCCCCGAGCAGTACTTC
TRBV7-9	.	TRBJ2-3	many	CASRPPYTSTDTQYF	TGTGCCAGCAGGCCACCCTATACTTCCACAGATACGCAGTATTTT
TRBV24-1	TRBD1	TRBJ1-2	once	CATSATGTGDDYGYTF	TGTGCCACCAGTGCCACCGGGACAGGGGACGATTATGGCTACACCTTC
TRBV27	.	TRBJ2-3	many	CASSLLQSFGTDTQYF	TGTGCCAGCAGTTTGTTGCAAAGTTTCGGCACAGATACGCAGTATTTT
TRBV3-1	.	TRBJ2-1	few	CANSQGGSGLYNEQFF	TGTGCCAACAGCCAAGGGGGTAGCGGCCTTTACAATGAGCAGTTCTTC
TRBV30	.	TRBJ2-7	few	CAWRTGGYEQYF	TGTGCCTGGAGGACGGGCGGGTACGAGCAGTACTTC
TRBV7-9	.	TRBJ1-1	few	CASSPIGVLMNTEAFF	TGTGCCAGCAGCCCAATTGGCGTCCTCATGAACACTGAAGCTTTCTTT
TRBV7-2	TRBD1	TRBJ2-7	many	CASSYTGDYEQYF	TGTGCCAGCAGCTACACAGGGGACTACGAGCAGTACTTC
TRBV6-2/TRBV6-3	TRBD1	TRBJ2-7	many	CASSYDDRGAGHEQYF	TGTGCCAGCAGTTACGATGACAGGGGAGCCGGTCACGAGCAGTACTTC
TRBV4-1	TRBD1	TRBJ2-1	.	CASSLRTGGQGSYNEQFF	TGCGCCAGCAGCCTTCGGACAGGGGGTCAAGGCTCCTACAATGAGCAGTTCTTC
TRBV5-1	.	TRBJ1-1	.	CASSLAKNTAAFF	TGCGCCAGCAGCTTGGCCAAGAACACTGCGGCTTTCTTT
TRBV5-1	.	TRBJ2-1	many	CASSLVPVAGVGEQFF	TGCGCCAGCAGCTTGGTCCCAGTGGCAGGGGTGGGTGAGCAGTTCTTC
TRBV29-1	.	TRBJ2-5	many	CSVEDWAAAETQYF	TGCAGCGTTGAAGACTGGGCAGCCGCGGAGACCCAGTACTTC
TRBV20-1	.	TRBJ2-3	many	CSARIIAVISTDTQYF	TGCAGTGCTAGGATCATAGCGGTTATTAGCACAGATACGCAGTATTTT
TRBV7-9	.	TRBJ2-7	few	CASSSTDEGVNYEQYF	TGTGCCAGCAGCTCAACCGATGAGGGTGTAAACTACGAGCAGTACTTC
TRBV11-2	TRBD2	TRBJ2-7	.	CASSHRAGAIDEQYF	TGTGCCAGCAGCCATAGAGCGGGAGCCATCGACGAGCAGTACTTC
TRBV7-6	TRBD1	TRBJ1-2	few	CASNLMPDGQGGYGYTF	TGTGCCAGCAACCTAATGCCCGACGGACAGGGGGGTTATGGCTACACCTTC
TRBV28	.	TRBJ2-3	many	CASSDDRTDTQYF	TGTGCCAGCAGCGACGATCGCACAGATACGCAGTATTTT
TRBV12-3/TRBV12-4	.	TRBJ1-5	many	CASSFGSINLDPSNQPQHF	TGTGCCAGCAGTTTCGGGTCTATCAATTTGGATCCAAGCAATCAGCCCCAGCATTTT
TRBV6-5	.	TRBJ2-2	many	CASSLDRMNTGELFF	TGTGCCAGCAGCCTCGACAGGATGAACACCGGGGAGCTGTTTTTT
TRBV19	TRBD1	TRBJ2-5	many	CAVAPGTADQETQYF	TGTGCCGTAGCTCCAGGGACAGCCGACCAAGAGACCCAGTACTTC
TRBV11-2	.	TRBJ2-1	few	CASSSDRTGFNEQFF	TGTGCCAGCAGCTCCGACCGAACGGGGTTCAATGAGCAGTTCTTC
TRBV14	.	TRBJ2-7	many	CASSPLQGFRSEQYF	TGTGCCAGCAGCCCCCTACAGGGTTTTAGGTCCGAGCAGTACTTC
TRBV6-5	.	TRBJ2-7	.	CASTNGAYEQYF	TGTGCCAGCACCAACGGGGCCTACGAGCAGTACTTC
TRBV5-4	.	TRBJ2-1	.	CASSLYYNEQFF	TGTGCCAGCAGCTTGTATTACAATGAGCAGTTCTTC
TRBV7-9	.	TRBJ1-1	many	CASSFVGGRDTEAFF	TGTGCCAGCAGCTTTGTGGGGGGCCGGGACACTGAAGCTTTCTTT
TRBV2	TRBD1	TRBJ2-4	many	CASSESRFDRGGQNIQYF	TGTGCCAGCAGTGAATCCCGATTCGACAGGGGGGGCCAAAACATTCAGTACTTC
TRBV19	.	TRBJ1-5	few	CASSIGQLPQHF	TGTGCCAGTAGTATCGGACAGTTACCCCAGCATTTT
TRBV28	.	TRBJ1-5	many	CASSSARRAQRPQHF	TGTGCCAGCAGTTCCGCACGACGGGCGCAGAGGCCCCAGCATTTT
TRBV28	TRBD2	TRBJ2-3	few	CASSPTSGNTDTQYF	TGTGCCAGCAGCCCTACTAGCGGGAACACAGATACGCAGTATTTT
TRBV7-2	.	TRBJ2-3	many	CASSLVTPDTQYF	TGTGCCAGCAGCTTAGTCACCCCAGATACGCAGTATTTT
TRBV12-3/TRBV12-4	TRBD1	TRBJ1-1	.	CASSSPGQPLNTEAFF	TGTGCCAGCAGTTCGCCGGGACAGCCGTTGAACACTGAAGCTTTCTTT
TRBV6-5	TRBD2	TRBJ2-3	many	CASSFSFGTSGETDTQYF	TGTGCCAGCAGTTTCTCCTTTGGGACTAGCGGGGAAACAGATACGCAGTATTTT
TRBV12-3/TRBV12-4	TRBD2	TRBJ2-1	.	CTSSGGPGNEQFF	TGTACCAGCAGCGGGGGGCCGGGGAATGAGCAGTTCTTC
TRBV10-1	.	TRBJ2-5	many	CASSDVRSPAIETQYF	TGCGCCAGCAGTGACGTGAGGTCTCCGGCGATTGAGACCCAGTACTTC
TRBV6-2/TRBV6-3	.	TRBJ2-3	many	CASSWGPNTDTQYF	TGTGCCAGCAGTTGGGGCCCGAACACAGATACGCAGTATTTT
TRBV11-2	TRBD2	TRBJ2-1	many	CASSLRGAGGSYNEQFF	TGTGCCAGCAGCCTAAGGGGTGCGGGAGGCTCCTACAATGAGCAGTTCTTC
TRBV29-1	TRBD1	TRBJ1-2	.	CSVGRQGTNYGYTF	TGCAGCGTGGGGAGACAGGGTACCAACTATGGCTACACCTTC
TRBV5-6	.	TRBJ2-4	.	CASGLVQAGLNIQYF	TGTGCCAGCGGCTTGGTACAGGCAGGGTTGAACATTCAGTACTTC
TRBV7-9	.	TRBJ2-3	many	CASSLLTDTQYF	TGTGCCAGCAGCCTCCTCACAGATACGCAGTATTTT